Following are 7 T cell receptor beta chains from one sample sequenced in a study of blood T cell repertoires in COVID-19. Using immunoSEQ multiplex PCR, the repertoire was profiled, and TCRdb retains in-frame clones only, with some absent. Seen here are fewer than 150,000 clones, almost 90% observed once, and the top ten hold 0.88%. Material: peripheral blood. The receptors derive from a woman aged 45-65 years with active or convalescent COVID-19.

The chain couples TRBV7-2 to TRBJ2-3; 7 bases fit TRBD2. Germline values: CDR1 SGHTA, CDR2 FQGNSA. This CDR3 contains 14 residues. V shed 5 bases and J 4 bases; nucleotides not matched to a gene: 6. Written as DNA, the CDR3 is TGTGCCAGCAGCCTGCGAGGGAGGGCAGATACGCAGTATTTT. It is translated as CASSLRGRADTQYF.

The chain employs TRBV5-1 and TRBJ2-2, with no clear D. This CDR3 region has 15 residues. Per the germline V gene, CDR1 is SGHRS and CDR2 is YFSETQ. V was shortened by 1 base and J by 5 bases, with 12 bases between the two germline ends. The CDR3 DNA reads TGCGCCAGCAGCTTGCCGCCGCCTGCGACCGGGGAGCTGTTTTTT. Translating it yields CASSLPPPATGELFF.

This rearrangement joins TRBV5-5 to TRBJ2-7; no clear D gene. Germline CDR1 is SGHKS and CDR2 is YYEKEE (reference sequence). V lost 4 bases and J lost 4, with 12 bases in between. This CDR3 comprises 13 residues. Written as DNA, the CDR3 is TGTGCCAGCAGCCCTCGAACTCGTTACGAGCAGTACTTC. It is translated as CASSPRTRYEQYF.

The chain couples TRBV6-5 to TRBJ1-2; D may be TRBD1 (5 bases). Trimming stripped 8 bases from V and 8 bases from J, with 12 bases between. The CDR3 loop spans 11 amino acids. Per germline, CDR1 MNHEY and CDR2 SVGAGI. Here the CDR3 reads CASGAGRGYTF. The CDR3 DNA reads TGTGCCAGCGGGGCGGGGAGAGGCTACACCTTC.

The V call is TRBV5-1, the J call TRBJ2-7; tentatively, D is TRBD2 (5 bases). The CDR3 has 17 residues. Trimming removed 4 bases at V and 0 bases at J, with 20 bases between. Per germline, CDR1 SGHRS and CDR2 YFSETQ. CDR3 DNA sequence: TGCGCCAGCAGCAAGAATACGAACTTAGCGTTCTCCTACGAGCAGTACTTC. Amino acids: CASSKNTNLAFSYEQYF.

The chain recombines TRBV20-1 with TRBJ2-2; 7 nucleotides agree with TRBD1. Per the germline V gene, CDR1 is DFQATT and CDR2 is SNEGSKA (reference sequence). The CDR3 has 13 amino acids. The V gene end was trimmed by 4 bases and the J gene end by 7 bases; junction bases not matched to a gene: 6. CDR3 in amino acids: CSAIDRDHGELFF. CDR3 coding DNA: TGCAGTGCTATTGACAGGGATCACGGGGAGCTGTTTTTT.

CDR3 protein: CASSLGTPSSYNEQFF. The CDR3 nucleotides read TGTGCCAGCAGCCTCGGGACTCCAAGCTCCTACAATGAGCAGTTCTTC. The chain has TRBV5-6 and TRBJ2-1, with D perhaps TRBD2 (6 bases). V lost 4 bases and J 0 bases, leaving 14 bases between the germline ends. There are 16 residues in the CDR3. Germline V CDR1 and CDR2: SGHDT, YYEEEE.